These 9 T cell receptor beta chains were all obtained from the same sample, sequenced in a study of siplizumab effects on memory and regulatory T cells. Repertoires were generated with immunoSEQ multiplex PCR, while TCRdb's copy carries only in-frame clones and drops some. The sample lists roughly 100,000 clones, roughly 92% occurring once. The sequenced sample was Tregs sorted from blood. The receptors derive from a human donor in good health.

V gene TRBV7-8 combines with J gene TRBJ2-3; D is possibly TRBD2 (6 bases). CDR1 and CDR2 from the germline V gene are SGHVS and FQNEAQ. This CDR3 has 15 residues. V lost 2 bases, J lost 0 bases, and 9 bases lay in between. CDR3 in amino acids: CASSLLSGSTDTQYF. CDR3 DNA sequence: TGTGCCAGCAGCTTACTTAGCGGAAGCACAGATACGCAGTATTTT.

The chain recombines TRBV11-3 with TRBJ2-1; 8 bases are shared with TRBD2. The V segment lost 10 bases and the J segment 0 bases; nucleotides outside the gene matches: 5. Germline CDR1 is SGHNT and CDR2 is YENEEA. The CDR3 totals 14 residues. CDR3 bases: TGTGCCACCGTAGCGGGGAGCTCCTACAATGAGCAGTTCTTC. Translated, it gives CATVAGSSYNEQFF.

The V call is TRBV5-1, the J call TRBJ2-2; no clear D gene. Trimming pared 0 bases from V and 5 bases from J, leaving 11 bases between. This CDR3 region has 15 residues. Germline CDR1 SGHRS, CDR2 YFSETQ. CDR3 in DNA: TGCGCCAGCAGCTTGGCCCTAGGTTTGACCGGGGAGCTGTTTTTT. Encoded protein: CASSLALGLTGELFF.

The V gene is TRBV5-1, the J gene TRBJ1-3, with 7 nucleotides matching TRBD1. Germline CDR1 is SGHRS and CDR2 is YFSETQ. V lost 3 bases and J lost 0; bases outside the gene matches: 15. This CDR3 region has 19 residues. CDR3 amino acids: CASSYGTDFSLFSGNTIYF. DNA of the CDR3: TGCGCCAGCAGCTACGGGACAGATTTTAGTTTATTCTCTGGAAACACCATATATTTT.

V gene TRBV12-5 combines with J gene TRBJ2-5; 12 bases are a match to TRBD1. V dropped 6 bases and J dropped 5; count of bases not matched to a gene: 13. This CDR3 contains 17 residues. CDR1 LGHNT and CDR2 FRNRAP come from the germline V gene. The CDR3 nucleotides are TGTGCTAGTGGCCTTAACTCCGGGACAGGGGGCTGGGAGACCCAGTACTTC. It is translated as CASGLNSGTGGWETQYF.

The chain is built from TRBV5-1 and TRBJ1-1, with D unclear. The germline gives CDR1 SGHRS, CDR2 YFSETQ. Trimming pared 1 base from V and 0 bases from J, leaving 7 bases between. The CDR3 consists of 14 residues. CDR3 DNA sequence: TGCGCCAGCAGCTTGTTGGATATGAACACTGAAGCTTTCTTT. Translated, it gives CASSLLDMNTEAFF. The entire variable domain, with the rest obtained from reference TRBV5-1 and TRBJ1-1, is as follows: KAGVTQTPRYLIKTRGQQVTLSCSPISGHRSVSWYQQTPGQGLQFLFEYFSETQRNKGNFPGRFSGRQFSNSRSEMNVSTLELGDSALYLCASSLLDMNTEAFFGQGTRLTVV.

The V and J genes are TRBV6-6 and TRBJ2-7, with a tentative D call TRBD1 (5 bases). V was trimmed by 10 bases and J by 3 bases, leaving 7 bases between them. Germline V gene data show CDR1 as MNHNY and CDR2 as SVGAGI (reference sequence). CDR3 length equals 10 residues. The chain's CDR3 is CATRGYEQYF. The CDR3 DNA reads as TGTGCCACAAGGGGCTACGAGCAGTACTTC.

A note on this clone: Other DNA variants within this sample encode the same CDR3. The rearrangement links TRBV7-2 to TRBJ2-5, with TRBD1 as a possible D gene (6 bases). Looked up from germline, CDR1 is SGHTA and CDR2 is FQGNSA. This CDR3 region has 13 residues. The germline V and J ends were trimmed by 4 bases and 4 bases, with 10 bases remaining between them. The CDR3 is CASSSQGGETQYF. As DNA, the CDR3 is TGTGCCAGCAGCTCACAGGGTGGAGAGACCCAGTACTTC. The full variable domain, rest sourced from reference TRBV7-2 and TRBJ2-5, is GAGVSQSPSNKVTEKGKDVELRCDPISGHTALYWYRQSLGQGLEFLIYFQGNSAPDKSGLPSDRFSAERTGGSVSTLTIQRTQQEDSAVYLCASSSQGGETQYFGPGTRLLVL.

The rearrangement uses TRBV27 and TRBJ2-7; D ambiguous. Germline CDR1 is MNHEY and CDR2 is SMNVEV (reference sequence). V lost 6 bases and J lost 3, with 15 bases in between. The CDR3 contains 14 residues. The CDR3 loop reads CASRPLAVNYEQYF. CDR3 nucleotide sequence: TGTGCCAGCAGGCCTTTGGCGGTGAACTACGAGCAGTACTTC.